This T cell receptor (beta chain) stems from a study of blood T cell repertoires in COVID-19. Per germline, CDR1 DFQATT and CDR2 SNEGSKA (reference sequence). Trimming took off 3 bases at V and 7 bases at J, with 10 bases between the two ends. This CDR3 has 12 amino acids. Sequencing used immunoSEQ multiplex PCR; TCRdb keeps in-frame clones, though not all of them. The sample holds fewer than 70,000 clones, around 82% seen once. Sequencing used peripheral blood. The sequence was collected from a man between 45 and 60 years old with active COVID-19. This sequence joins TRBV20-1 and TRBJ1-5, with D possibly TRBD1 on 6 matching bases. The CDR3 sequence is CSASRGGQPQHF. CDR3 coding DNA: TGCAGTGCTAGTAGGGGGGGGCAGCCCCAGCATTTT.